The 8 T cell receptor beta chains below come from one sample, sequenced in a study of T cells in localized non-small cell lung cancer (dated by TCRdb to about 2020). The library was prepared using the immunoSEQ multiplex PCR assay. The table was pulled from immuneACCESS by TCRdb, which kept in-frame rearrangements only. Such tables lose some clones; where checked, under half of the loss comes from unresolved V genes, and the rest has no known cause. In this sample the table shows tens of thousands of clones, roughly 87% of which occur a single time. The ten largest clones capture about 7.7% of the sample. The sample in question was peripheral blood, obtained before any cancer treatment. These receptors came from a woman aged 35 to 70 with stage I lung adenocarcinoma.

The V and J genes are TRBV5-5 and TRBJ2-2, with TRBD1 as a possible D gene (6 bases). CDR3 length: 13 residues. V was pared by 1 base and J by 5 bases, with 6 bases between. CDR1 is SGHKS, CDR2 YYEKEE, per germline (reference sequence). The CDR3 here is CASSLTGTGELFF. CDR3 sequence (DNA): TGTGCCAGCAGCTTGACAGGGACCGGGGAGCTGTTTTTT.

CDR3 protein: CASSPGLTDTQYF. The CDR3 DNA sequence: TGTGCCAGCTCGCCGGGCCTTACAGATACGCAGTATTTT. The chain links TRBV18 to TRBJ2-3; D is unclear. Trimming left V 6 bases short and J 3 bases short, with 10 bases between. Germline V gene data show CDR1 as KGHSH and CDR2 as LQKENI. This CDR3 contains 13 residues.

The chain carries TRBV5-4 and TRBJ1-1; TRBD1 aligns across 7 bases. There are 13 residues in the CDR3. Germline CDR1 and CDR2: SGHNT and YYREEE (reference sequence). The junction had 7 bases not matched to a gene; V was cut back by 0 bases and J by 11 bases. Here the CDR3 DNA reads TGTGCCAGCAGCTTGGGGCTGACAGGGAGGGCTTTCTTT. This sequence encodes CASSLGLTGRAFF. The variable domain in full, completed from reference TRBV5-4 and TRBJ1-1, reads ETGVTQSPTHLIKTRGQQVTLRCSSQSGHNTVSWYQQALGQGPQFIFQYYREEENGRGNFPPRFSGLQFPNYSSELNVNALELDDSALYLCASSLGLTGRAFFGQGTRLTVV.

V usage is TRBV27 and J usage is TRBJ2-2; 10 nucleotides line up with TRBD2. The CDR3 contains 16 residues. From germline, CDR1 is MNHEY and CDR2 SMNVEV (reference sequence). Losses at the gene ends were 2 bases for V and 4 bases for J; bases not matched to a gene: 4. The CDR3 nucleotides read TGTGCCAGCAGTTTAAGGCAGCGGGGGGGCACCGGGGAGCTGTTTTTT. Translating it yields CASSLRQRGGTGELFF.

The CDR3 loop is CASSWGTGRGETQYF. The CDR3 DNA follows: TGTGCCAGCAGTTGGGGGACAGGGAGAGGGGAGACCCAGTACTTC. The V and J genes are TRBV6-1 and TRBJ2-5; 9 bases align to TRBD1. The CDR3 is 15 amino acids. V dropped 5 bases and J dropped 5; count of bases not matched to a gene: 9. Germline lookup yields CDR1 MNHNS and CDR2 SASEGT.

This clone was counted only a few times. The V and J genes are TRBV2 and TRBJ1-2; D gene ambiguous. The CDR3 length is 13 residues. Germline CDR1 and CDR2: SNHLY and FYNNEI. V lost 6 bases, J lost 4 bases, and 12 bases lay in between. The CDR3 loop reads CASSDSSGYGYTF. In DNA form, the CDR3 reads TGTGCCAGCAGCGACTCCTCTGGCTATGGCTACACCTTC.

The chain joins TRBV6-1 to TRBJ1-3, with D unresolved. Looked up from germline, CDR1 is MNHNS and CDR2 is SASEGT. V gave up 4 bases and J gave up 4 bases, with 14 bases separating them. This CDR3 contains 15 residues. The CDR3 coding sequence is TGTGCCAGCAGTGCCCCAGCCGGGTCCGGAAACACCATATATTTT. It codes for CASSAPAGSGNTIYF.

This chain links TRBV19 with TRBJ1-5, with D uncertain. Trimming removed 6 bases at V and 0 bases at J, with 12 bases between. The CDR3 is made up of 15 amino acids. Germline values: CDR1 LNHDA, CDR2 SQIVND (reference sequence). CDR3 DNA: TGTGCCAGTAGAAGTCGGCAGTATAGCAATCAGCCCCAGCATTTT. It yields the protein CASRSRQYSNQPQHF.